This T cell receptor (beta chain) was obtained from a study of shared clonotypes between healthy human individuals. Using immunoSEQ multiplex PCR, the repertoire was profiled, and TCRdb retains in-frame clones only, with some absent. The top ten hold roughly 0.13% of the sample, which has around 2.1 million clones, 95% seen once. This CDR3 spans 14 amino acids. V dropped 2 bases and J dropped 2 bases, with 10 bases sitting between them. Germline-derived CDR1 and CDR2 are GTSNPN and SVGIG (reference sequence). This TCR was sampled from a man aged 18 to 29 in good health. Source material: naive CD4+ T cells sorted from blood. Documented subset: CD45RA+ positively selected. V is TRBV30 and J is TRBJ2-1; D is undetermined. The CDR3 DNA reads as TGTGCCTGGAGTCCAGCGCGTACCTACAATGAGCAGTTCTTC. Translation: CAWSPARTYNEQFF.